This T cell receptor beta chain derives from a study of blood T cell repertoires in COVID-19. Background on the study: Acute and convalescent COVID-19 samples came from the United States, Italy and Spain. T cells, B-cell-depleted T cells, or PBMCs supplied cDNA or gDNA.

CDR3 length equals 16 residues. With 5 bases removed from V and 0 bases from J, the gap between germline ends came to 13 bases. Per germline, CDR1 SGHVS and CDR2 FQNEAQ. Original methodology: Estimation of nucleated cell counts was performed using reference gene primer amplification. Sequenced by immunoSEQ multiplex PCR; TCRdb stores in-frame clones only, minus some. From that table come the V and J calls and clone size; the DNA was used to work out D and trimming. The profile shows more than 200,000 clones, more than 70% of them singletons. The chain recombines TRBV7-8 with TRBJ1-4, with a possible D match to TRBD1 (6 bases). The source is a woman in her sixties or seventies with acute or convalescent COVID-19. The sample consisted of peripheral blood. The CDR3 region has the DNA TGTGCCAGCAGCCTGAACTCAGGGGCAACTAATGAAAAACTGTTTTTT. It encodes CASSLNSGATNEKLFF. Supplemented by reference TRBV7-8 and TRBJ1-4, the full variable domain reads GAGVSQSPRYKVAKRGQDVALRCDPISGHVSLFWYQQALGQGPEFLTYFQNEAQLDKSGLPSDRFFAERPEGSVSTLKIQRTQQEDSAVYLCASSLNSGATNEKLFFGSGTQLSVL.